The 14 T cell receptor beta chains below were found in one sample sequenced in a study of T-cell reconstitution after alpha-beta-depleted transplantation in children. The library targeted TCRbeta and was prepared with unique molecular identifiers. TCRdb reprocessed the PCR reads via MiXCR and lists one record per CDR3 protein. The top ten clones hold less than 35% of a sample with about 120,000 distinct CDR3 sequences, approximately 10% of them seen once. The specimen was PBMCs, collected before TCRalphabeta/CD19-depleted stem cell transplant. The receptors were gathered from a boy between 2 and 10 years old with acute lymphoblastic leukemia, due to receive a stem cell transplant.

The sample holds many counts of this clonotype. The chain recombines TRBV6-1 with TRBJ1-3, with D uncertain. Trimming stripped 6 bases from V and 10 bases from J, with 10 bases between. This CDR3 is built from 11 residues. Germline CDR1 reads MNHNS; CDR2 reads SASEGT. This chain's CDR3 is CASSLRGTIYF. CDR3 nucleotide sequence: TGTGCCAGCAGCCTTCGAGGAACCATATATTTT.

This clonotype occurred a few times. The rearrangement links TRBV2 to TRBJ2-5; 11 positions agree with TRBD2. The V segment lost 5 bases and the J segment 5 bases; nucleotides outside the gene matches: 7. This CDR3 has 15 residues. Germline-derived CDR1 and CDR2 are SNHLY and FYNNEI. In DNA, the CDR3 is TGTGCCAGCAGTCGACCTTCTAGCGGGGGGGAGACCCAGTACTTC. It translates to CASSRPSSGGETQYF.

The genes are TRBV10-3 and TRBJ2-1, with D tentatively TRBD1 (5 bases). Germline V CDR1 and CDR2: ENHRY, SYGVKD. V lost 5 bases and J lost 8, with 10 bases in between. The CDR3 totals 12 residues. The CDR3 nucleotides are TGTGCCATCAGTTTCAGGGCAGATGAGCAGTTCTTC. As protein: CAISFRADEQFF.

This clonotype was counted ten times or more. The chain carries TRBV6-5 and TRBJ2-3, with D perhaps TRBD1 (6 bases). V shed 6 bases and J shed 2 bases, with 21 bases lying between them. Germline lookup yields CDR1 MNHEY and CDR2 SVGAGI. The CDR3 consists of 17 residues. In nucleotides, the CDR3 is TGTGCCAGCAGCTTCGACAGGCCCACTACTACCACAGATACGCAGTATTTT. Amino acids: CASSFDRPTTTTDTQYF.

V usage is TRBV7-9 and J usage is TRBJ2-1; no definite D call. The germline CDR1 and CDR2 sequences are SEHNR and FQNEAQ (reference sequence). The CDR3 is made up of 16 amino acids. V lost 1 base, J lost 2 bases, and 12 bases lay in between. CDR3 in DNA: TGTGCCAGCAGCTTAGTAGTCCGGTGGGCCTACAATGAGCAGTTCTTC. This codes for CASSLVVRWAYNEQFF. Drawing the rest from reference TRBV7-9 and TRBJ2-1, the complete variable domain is DTGVSQNPRHKITKRGQNVTFRCDPISEHNRLYWYRQTLGQGPEFLTYFQNEAQLEKSRLLSDRFSAERPKGSFSTLEIQRTEQGDSAMYLCASSLVVRWAYNEQFFGPGTRLTVL.

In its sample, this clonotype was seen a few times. The DNA for the CDR3 is TGTGCCAGCAGCTTAGTCAGACGGGGGGCAGCGGTAACCTACGAGCAGTACTTC. Encoded protein: CASSLVRRGAAVTYEQYF. The rearrangement joins TRBV11-2 to TRBJ2-7; TRBD2 is a possible D gene (7 bases). CDR1 is SGHAT, CDR2 FQNNGV, per germline. The CDR3 is made up of 18 amino acids. V was pared by 1 base and J by 2 bases, with 21 bases between.

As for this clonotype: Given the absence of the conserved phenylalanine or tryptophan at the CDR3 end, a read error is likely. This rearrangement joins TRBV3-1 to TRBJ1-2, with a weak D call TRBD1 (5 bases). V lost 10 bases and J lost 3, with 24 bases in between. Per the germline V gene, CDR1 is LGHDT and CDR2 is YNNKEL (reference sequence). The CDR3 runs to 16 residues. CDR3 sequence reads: CATSQDGAGLDYGYTY. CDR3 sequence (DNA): TGTGCCACCTCCCAAGATGGGGCAGGTCTGGACTATGGCTACACCTAC.

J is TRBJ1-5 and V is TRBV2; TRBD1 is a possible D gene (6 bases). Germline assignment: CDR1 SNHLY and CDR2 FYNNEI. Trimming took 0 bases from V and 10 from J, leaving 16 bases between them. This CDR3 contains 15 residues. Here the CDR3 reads CASSEAGGPIAPQHF. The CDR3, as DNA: TGTGCCAGCAGTGAAGCGGGGGGGCCCATCGCCCCCCAGCATTTT.

CDR3 protein: CASRMGALSTDTQYF. The CDR3 bases are TGCGCCAGCAGAATGGGGGCCCTCTCCACAGATACGCAGTATTTT. The chain is built from TRBV5-1 and TRBJ2-3; perhaps TRBD1 as D (6 bases). Germline CDR1 and CDR2: SGHRS and YFSETQ. The CDR3 is 15 amino acids. V lost 5 bases and J 2 bases, leaving 15 bases between the germline ends.

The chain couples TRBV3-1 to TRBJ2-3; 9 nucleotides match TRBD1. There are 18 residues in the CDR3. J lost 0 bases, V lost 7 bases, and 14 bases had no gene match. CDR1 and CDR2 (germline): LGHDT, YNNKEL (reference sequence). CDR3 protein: CASTNGAPGTGSTDTQYF. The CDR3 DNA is TGTGCCAGCACCAATGGAGCCCCCGGGACAGGGAGCACAGATACGCAGTATTTT.

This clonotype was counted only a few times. CDR3 sequence reads: CASKRTGGLYEQYF. The CDR3 DNA reads as TGCGCCAGCAAACGGACAGGGGGCCTTTACGAGCAGTACTTC. The chain joins TRBV5-1 to TRBJ2-7; 11 positions agree with TRBD1. The germline V gene has CDR1 SGHRS and CDR2 YFSETQ. This CDR3 comprises 14 residues. Losses at the gene ends were 6 bases for V and 4 bases for J; bases not matched to a gene: 6. Using reference TRBV5-1 and TRBJ2-7 for the parts outside the CDR3, the full variable domain is KAGVTQTPRYLIKTRGQQVTLSCSPISGHRSVSWYQQTPGQGLQFLFEYFSETQRNKGNFPGRFSGRQFSNSRSEMNVSTLELGDSALYLCASKRTGGLYEQYFGPGTRLTVT.

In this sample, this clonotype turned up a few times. The CDR3 region has the DNA TGTGCCAGCAGCTCGGGGGAGGAGACCCAGTACTTC. Amino acid sequence: CASSSGEETQYF. The chain couples TRBV11-2 to TRBJ2-5; maybe TRBD2 (6 bases). There are 12 residues in the CDR3. Germline V gives CDR1 SGHAT, CDR2 FQNNGV. Between the trimmed V and J ends, which lost 4 bases and 5 bases, there was a span of 8 bases.

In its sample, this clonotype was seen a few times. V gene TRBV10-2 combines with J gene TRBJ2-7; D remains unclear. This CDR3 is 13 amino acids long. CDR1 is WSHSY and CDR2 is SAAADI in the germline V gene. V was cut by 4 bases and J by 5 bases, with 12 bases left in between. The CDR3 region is CASSGPPNHEQYF. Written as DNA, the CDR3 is TGCGCCAGCAGTGGCCCCCCCAACCACGAGCAGTACTTC.

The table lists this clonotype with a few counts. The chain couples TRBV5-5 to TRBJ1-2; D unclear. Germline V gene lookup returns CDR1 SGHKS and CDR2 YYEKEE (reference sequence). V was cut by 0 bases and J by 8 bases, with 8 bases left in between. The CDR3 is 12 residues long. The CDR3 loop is CASSLDLGGYTF. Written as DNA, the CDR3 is TGTGCCAGCAGCTTGGACCTGGGAGGCTACACCTTC.